These 5 T cell receptor beta chains originate from one sample sequenced in a study of control samples from healthy donors and cancer patients. The table came from immunoSEQ multiplex PCR; TCRdb's copy has only in-frame clones and leaves some out. The table includes about 150,000 clones, about 93% detected once. Sequencing used blood. These receptors came from a man in his forties or fifties in good health.

This clone was counted a few times. The chain carries TRBV5-6 and TRBJ1-5; TRBD1 might be the D (5 bases). Trimming shortened V by 3 bases and J by 0 bases, and 10 bases separated the two germline ends. The germline V gene has CDR1 SGHDT and CDR2 YYEEEE. This CDR3 region has 15 residues. The CDR3: CASSSLGLSNQPQHF. CDR3 bases: TGTGCCAGCAGCTCCCTGGGACTTAGCAATCAGCCCCAGCATTTT.

The CDR3 coding sequence is TGCGCCAGCAGCCCTGCGGGGGCGGGGAAAGAGACCCAGTACTTC. Translated: CASSPAGAGKETQYF. The chain links TRBV5-1 to TRBJ2-5, with D maybe TRBD2 (7 bases). CDR1 SGHRS and CDR2 YFSETQ come from the germline V gene. The V end was cut by 4 bases, the J end by 3 bases, with 16 bases between. The CDR3 totals 15 residues.

The rearrangement links TRBV6-5 to TRBJ1-2; D gene ambiguous. The V gene lost 2 bases and the J gene lost 4 bases, with 11 bases spanning the gap. Germline loops: CDR1 MNHEY, CDR2 SVGAGI. The CDR3 runs 14 residues. CDR3: CASSYRQDFYGYTF. The CDR3 coding sequence is TGTGCCAGCAGTTACCGCCAGGACTTCTATGGCTACACCTTC.

To note about this clone: The same CDR3 also results from other DNA sequences found in this sample. The chain couples TRBV5-1 to TRBJ2-3; D possibly corresponds to TRBD2 (6 bases). Germline V CDR1 and CDR2: SGHRS, YFSETQ. V dropped 2 bases and J dropped 0 bases, with 10 bases sitting between them. The CDR3 is made up of 15 amino acids. CDR3 loop: CASSFSGPSTDTQYF. The CDR3 DNA reads TGCGCCAGCAGCTTTAGCGGTCCTAGCACAGATACGCAGTATTTT.

Points on this clone: Other DNA sequences from this sample encode an identical CDR3 as well. V gene TRBV10-3 combines with J gene TRBJ2-7, with 8 bases aligning to TRBD1. The CDR3 totals 12 residues. With V trimmed by 9 bases and J by 5 bases, 6 bases remained unmatched. Looked up from germline, CDR1 is ENHRY and CDR2 is SYGVKD. CDR3 in amino acids: CAISGQGDEQYF. CDR3 DNA: TGTGCCATTTCCGGACAGGGCGACGAGCAGTACTTC.